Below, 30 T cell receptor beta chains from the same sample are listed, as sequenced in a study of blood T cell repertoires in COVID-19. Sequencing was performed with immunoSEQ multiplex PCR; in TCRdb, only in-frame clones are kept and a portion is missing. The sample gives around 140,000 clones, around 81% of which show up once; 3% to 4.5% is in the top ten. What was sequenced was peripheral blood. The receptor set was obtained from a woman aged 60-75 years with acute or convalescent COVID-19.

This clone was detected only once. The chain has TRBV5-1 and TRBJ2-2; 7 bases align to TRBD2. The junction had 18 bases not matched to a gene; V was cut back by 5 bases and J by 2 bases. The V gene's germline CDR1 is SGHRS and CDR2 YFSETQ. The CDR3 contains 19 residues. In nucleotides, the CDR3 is TGCGCCAGCAGTTCAGCTCGTGGGCTAGCGGACCCTAACACCGGGGAGCTGTTTTTT. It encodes CASSSARGLADPNTGELFF.

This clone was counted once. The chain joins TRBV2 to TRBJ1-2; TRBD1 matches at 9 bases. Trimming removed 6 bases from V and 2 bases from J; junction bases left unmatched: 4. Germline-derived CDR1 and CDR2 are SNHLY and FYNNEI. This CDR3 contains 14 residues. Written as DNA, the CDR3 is TGTGCCAGCAGCCCTGGACAGGGGAACTATGGCTACACCTTC. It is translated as CASSPGQGNYGYTF.

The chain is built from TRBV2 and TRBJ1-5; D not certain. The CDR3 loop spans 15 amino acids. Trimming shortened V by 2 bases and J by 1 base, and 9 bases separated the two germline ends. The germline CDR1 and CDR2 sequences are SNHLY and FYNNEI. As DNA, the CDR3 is TGTGCCAGCAGTGAACCAGGAGGCAGCAATCAGCCCCAGCATTTT. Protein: CASSEPGGSNQPQHF.

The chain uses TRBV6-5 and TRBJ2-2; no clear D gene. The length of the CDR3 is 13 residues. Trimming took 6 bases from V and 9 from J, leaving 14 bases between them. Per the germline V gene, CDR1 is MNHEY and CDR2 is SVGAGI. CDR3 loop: CASSHEMRRELFF. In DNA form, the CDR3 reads TGTGCCAGCAGCCATGAGATGCGCCGGGAGCTGTTTTTT.

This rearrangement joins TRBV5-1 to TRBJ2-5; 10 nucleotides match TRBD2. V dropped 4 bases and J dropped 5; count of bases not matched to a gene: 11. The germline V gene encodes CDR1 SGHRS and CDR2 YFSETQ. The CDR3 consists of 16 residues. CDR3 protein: CASSRELAGSSETQYF. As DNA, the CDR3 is TGCGCCAGCAGCAGGGAACTAGCGGGATCGTCGGAGACCCAGTACTTC.

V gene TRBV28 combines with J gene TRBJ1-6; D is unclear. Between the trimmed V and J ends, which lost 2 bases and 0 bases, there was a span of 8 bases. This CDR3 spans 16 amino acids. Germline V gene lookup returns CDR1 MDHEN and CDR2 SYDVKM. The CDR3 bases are TGTGCCAGCAGTTTACAGGCGAGCTCCTATAATTCACCCCTCCACTTT. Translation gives CASSLQASSYNSPLHF. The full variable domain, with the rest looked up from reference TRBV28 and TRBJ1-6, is DVKVTQSSRYLVKRTGEKVFLECVQDMDHENMFWYRQDPGLGLRLIYFSYDVKMKEKGDIPEGYSVSREKKERFSLILESASTNQTSMYLCASSLQASSYNSPLHFGNGTRLTVT.

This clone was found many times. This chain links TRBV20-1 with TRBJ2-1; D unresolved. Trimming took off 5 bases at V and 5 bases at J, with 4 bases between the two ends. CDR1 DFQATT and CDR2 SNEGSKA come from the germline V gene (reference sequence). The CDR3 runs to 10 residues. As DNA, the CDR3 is TGCAGTGCTGGCAACAATGAGCAGTTCTTC. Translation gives CSAGNNEQFF.

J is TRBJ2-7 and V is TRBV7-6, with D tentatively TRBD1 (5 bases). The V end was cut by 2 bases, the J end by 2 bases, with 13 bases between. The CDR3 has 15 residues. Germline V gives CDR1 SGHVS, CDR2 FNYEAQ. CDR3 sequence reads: CASSLKGGRAYEQYF. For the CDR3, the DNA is TGTGCCAGCAGCTTAAAAGGTGGCAGGGCCTACGAGCAGTACTTC.

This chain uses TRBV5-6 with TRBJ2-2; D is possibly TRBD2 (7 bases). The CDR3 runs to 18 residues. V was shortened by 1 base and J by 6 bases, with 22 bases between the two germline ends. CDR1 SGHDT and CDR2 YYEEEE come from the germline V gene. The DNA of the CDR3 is TGTGCCAGCAGCTTGCGCCTGGGGGGGCGCCGGGTCCCCGGGGAGCTGTTTTTT. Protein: CASSLRLGGRRVPGELFF.

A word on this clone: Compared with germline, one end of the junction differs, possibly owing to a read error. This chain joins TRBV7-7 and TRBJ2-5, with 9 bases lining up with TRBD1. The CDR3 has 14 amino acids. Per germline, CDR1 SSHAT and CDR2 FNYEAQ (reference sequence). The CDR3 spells CASSPPGTGETQYF. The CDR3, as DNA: TGTGCTAGCAGCCCACCCGGGACAGGGGAGACCCAGTACTTC. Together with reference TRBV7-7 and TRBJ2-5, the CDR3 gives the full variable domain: GAGVSQSPRYKVTKRGQDVTLRCDPISSHATLYWYQQALGQGPEFLTYFNYEAQPDKSGLPSDRFSAERPEGSISTLTIQRTEQRDSAMYRCASSPPGTGETQYFGPGTRLLVL.

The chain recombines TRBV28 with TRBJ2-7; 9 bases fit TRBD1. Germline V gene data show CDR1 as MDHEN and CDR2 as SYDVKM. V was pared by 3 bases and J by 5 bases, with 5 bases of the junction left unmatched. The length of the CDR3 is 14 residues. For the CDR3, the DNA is TGTGCCAGCAGTTTTTGGGACAGGGCCCACGAGCAGTACTTC. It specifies CASSFWDRAHEQYF.

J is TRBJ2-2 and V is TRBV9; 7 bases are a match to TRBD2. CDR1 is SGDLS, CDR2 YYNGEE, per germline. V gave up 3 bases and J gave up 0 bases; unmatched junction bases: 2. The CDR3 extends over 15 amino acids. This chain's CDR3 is CASSALAANTGELFF. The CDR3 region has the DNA TGTGCCAGCAGCGCCCTAGCGGCGAACACCGGGGAGCTGTTTTTT. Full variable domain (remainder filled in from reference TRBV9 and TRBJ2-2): DSGVTQTPKHLITATGQRVTLRCSPRSGDLSVYWYQQSLDQGLQFLIQYYNGEERAKGNILERFSAQQFPDLHSELNLSSLELGDSALYFCASSALAANTGELFFGEGSRLTVL.

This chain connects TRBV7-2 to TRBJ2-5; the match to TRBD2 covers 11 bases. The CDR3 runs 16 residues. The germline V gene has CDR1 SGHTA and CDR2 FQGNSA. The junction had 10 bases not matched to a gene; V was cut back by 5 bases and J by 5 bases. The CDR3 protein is CASSPQLAGVGETQYF. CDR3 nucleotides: TGTGCCAGCAGCCCACAACTAGCGGGAGTTGGGGAGACCCAGTACTTC.

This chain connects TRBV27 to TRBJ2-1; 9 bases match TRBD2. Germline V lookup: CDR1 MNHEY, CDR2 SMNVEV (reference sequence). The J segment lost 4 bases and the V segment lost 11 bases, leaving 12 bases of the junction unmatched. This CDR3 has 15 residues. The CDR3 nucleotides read TGTGCCGCCAAAAGCGGGGCGGGAGGGTACAATGAGCAGTTCTTC. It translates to CAAKSGAGGYNEQFF.

The CDR3 DNA sequence: TGTGCCAGCAGCCAGGAGGACAGGGGGGGCTACGAGCAGTACTTC. This encodes CASSQEDRGGYEQYF. This chain uses TRBV3-1 (or the pseudogene TRBV3-2) with TRBJ2-7; 10 bases fit TRBD1. The V gene's germline CDR1 is LGHDT and CDR2 YNNKEL (reference sequence). This CDR3 is 15 amino acids long. V was clipped by 3 bases and J by 3 bases; unmatched bases: 5.

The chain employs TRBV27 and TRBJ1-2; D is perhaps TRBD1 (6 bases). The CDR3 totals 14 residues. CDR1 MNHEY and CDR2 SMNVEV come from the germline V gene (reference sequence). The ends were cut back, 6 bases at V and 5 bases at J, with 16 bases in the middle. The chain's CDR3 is CASRFIQGRYGYTF. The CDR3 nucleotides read TGTGCCAGCAGGTTCATACAGGGCCGGTATGGCTACACCTTC.

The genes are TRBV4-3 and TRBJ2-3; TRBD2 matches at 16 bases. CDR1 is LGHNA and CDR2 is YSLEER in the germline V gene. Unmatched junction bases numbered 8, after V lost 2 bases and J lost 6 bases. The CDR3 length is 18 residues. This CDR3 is CASSQIYGTSGRADTQYF. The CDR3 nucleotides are TGCGCCAGCAGCCAAATTTACGGGACTAGCGGGAGGGCCGATACGCAGTATTTT.

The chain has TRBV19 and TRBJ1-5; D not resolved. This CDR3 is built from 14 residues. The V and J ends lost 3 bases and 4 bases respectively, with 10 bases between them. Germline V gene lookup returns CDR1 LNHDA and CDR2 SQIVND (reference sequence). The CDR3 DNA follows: TGTGCCAGTAGTATGGCGGCGGGTAATCAGCCCCAGCATTTT. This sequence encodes CASSMAAGNQPQHF.

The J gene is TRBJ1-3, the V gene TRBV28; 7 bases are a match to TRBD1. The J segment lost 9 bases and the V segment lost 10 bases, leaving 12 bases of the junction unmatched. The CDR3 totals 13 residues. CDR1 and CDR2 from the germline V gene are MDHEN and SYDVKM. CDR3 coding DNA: TGTGCCACCCGGGACAGTGGCCCGGCCACCATATATTTT. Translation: CATRDSGPATIYF.

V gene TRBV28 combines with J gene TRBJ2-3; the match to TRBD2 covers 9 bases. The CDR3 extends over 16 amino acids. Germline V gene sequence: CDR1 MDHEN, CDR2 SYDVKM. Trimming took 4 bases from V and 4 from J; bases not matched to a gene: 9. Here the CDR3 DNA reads TGTGCCAGCAGTTCGCACGGGACTAGCCTCTCAGATACGCAGTATTTT. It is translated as CASSSHGTSLSDTQYF.

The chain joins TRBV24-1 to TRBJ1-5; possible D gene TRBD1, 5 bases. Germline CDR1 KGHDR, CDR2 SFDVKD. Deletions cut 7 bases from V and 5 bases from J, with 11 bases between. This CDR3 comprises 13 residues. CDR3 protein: CATSSDTYQPQHF. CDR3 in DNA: TGTGCCACCAGCTCGGACACCTATCAGCCCCAGCATTTT.

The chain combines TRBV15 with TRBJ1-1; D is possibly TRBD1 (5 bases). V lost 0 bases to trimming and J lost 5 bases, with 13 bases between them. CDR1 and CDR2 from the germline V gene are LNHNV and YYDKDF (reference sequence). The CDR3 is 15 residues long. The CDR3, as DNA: TGTGCCACCAGCAGAGATTCTGCAGGGATAACTGAAGCTTTCTTT. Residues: CATSRDSAGITEAFF. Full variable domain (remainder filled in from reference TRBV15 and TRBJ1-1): DAMVIQNPRYQVTQFGKPVTLSCSQTLNHNVMYWYQQKSSQAPKLLFHYYDKDFNNEADTPDNFQSRRPNTSFCFLDIRSPGLGDTAMYLCATSRDSAGITEAFFGQGTRLTVV.

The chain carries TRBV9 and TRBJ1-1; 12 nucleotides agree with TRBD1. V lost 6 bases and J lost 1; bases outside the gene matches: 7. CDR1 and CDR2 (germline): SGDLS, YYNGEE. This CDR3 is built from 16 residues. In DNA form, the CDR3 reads TGTGCCAGCACGGCCGGGACAGGGGGCGCGAACACTGAAGCTTTCTTT. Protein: CASTAGTGGANTEAFF.

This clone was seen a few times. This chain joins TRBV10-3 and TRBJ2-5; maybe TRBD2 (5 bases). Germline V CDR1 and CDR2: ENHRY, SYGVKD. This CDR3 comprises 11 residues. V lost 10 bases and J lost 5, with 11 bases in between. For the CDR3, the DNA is TGTGCCACTGGAGGTCGGGAGACCCAGTACTTC. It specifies CATGGRETQYF.

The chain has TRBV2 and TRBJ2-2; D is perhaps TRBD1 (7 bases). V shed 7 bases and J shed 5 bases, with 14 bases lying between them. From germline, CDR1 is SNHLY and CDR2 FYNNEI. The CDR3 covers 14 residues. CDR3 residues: CASTPQGGTGELFF. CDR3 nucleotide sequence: TGTGCCAGCACCCCCCAGGGGGGAACCGGGGAGCTGTTTTTT.

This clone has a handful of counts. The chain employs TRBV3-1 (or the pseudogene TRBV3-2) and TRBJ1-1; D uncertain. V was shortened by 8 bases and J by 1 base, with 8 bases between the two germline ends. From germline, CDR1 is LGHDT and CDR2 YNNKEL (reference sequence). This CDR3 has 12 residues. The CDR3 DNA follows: TGTGCCAGCCTAGGATGGAACACTGAAGCTTTCTTT. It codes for CASLGWNTEAFF.

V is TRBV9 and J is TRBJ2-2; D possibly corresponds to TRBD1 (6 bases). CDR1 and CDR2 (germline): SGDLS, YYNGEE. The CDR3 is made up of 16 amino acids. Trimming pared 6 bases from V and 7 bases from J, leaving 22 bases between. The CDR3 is CASTEGGVGQGGELFF. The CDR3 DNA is TGTGCCAGCACCGAAGGGGGAGTAGGCCAAGGCGGGGAGCTGTTTTTT.

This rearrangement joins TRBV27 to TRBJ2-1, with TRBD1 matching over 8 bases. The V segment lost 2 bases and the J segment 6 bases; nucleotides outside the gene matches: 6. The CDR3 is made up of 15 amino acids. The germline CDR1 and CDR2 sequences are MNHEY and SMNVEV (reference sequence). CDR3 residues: CASSLRQGFGNEQFF. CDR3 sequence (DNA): TGTGCCAGCAGTTTACGACAGGGGTTCGGCAATGAGCAGTTCTTC.

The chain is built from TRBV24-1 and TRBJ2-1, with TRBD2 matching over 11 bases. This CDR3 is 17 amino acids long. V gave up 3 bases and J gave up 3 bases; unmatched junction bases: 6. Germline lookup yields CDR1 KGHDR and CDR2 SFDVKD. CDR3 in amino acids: CATSDPSGRSDYNEQFF. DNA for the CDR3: TGTGCCACCAGTGATCCTAGCGGGAGGTCTGACTACAATGAGCAGTTCTTC.

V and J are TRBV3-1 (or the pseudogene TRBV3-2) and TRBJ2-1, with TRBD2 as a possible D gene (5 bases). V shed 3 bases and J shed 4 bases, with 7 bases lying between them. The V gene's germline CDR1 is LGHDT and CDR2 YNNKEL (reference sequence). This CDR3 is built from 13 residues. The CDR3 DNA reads TGTGCCAGCAGCCAGCGGGTATACAATGAGCAGTTCTTC. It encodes CASSQRVYNEQFF.